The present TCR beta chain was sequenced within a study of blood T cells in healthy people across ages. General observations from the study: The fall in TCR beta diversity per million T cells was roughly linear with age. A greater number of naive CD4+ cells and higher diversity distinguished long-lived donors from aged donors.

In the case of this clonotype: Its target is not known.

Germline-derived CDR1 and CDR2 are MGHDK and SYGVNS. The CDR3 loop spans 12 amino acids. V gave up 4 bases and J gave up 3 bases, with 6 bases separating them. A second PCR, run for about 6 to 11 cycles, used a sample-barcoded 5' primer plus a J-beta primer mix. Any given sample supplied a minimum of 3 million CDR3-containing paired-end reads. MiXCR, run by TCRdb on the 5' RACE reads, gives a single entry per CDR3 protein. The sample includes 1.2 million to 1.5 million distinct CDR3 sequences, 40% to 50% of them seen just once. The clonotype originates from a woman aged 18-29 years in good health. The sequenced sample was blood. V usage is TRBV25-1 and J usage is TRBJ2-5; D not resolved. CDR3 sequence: CASSASKETQYF. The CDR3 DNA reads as TGTGCCAGCAGTGCATCAAAAGAGACCCAGTACTTC. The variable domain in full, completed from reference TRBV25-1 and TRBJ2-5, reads EADIYQTPRYLVIGTGKKITLECSQTMGHDKMYWYQQDPGMELHLIHYSYGVNSTEKGDLSSESTVSRIRTEHFPLTLESARPSHTSQYLCASSASKETQYFGPGTRLLVL.